This T cell receptor beta chain is drawn from a study of siplizumab effects on memory and regulatory T cells. Sequenced by immunoSEQ multiplex PCR; TCRdb stores in-frame clones only, minus some. Of approximately 60,000 clones in the sample, around 79% were seen once. Trimming left V 4 bases short and J 7 bases short, with 7 bases between. This CDR3 comprises 12 residues. CDR1 and CDR2 from the germline V gene are ENHRY and SYGVKD. The specimen sequenced was memory CD4+ T cells sorted from blood. The sequence was collected from a human donor in good health. This chain joins TRBV10-3 and TRBJ2-2, with D unresolved. The CDR3 sequence: CAISAGNGELFF. CDR3 DNA: TGTGCCATCAGTGCTGGCAACGGGGAGCTGTTTTTT.